The clone carrying this TCR beta chain was observed a handful of times. The antigen is not known. The data derive from a study of response to subunit inactivated influenza vaccine. The trim removed 4 bases at V and 5 bases at J, leaving 16 bases unmatched. The CDR3 loop spans 17 amino acids. Germline V lookup: CDR1 SGHAT, CDR2 FQNNGV. Study-wide findings and caveats: The authors suggested that few new T cells are recruited per seasonal influenza vaccination.

TCRdb ran MiXCR on the RT-PCR reads and lists one entry per CDR3 protein. The table includes around 750,000 distinct CDR3 sequences, 21% detected once. Sequencing used PBMCs from blood, obtained roughly 5 days after vaccination. V gene TRBV11-2 combines with J gene TRBJ1-2, with 7 nucleotides matching TRBD1. This TCR came from a man aged 45-60 years who received an inactivated influenza vaccine. CDR3 in DNA: TGTGCCAGCAGCTCCTTACGATCAACAGGGGTCAGATATGGCTACACCTTC. Its protein product is CASSSLRSTGVRYGYTF.